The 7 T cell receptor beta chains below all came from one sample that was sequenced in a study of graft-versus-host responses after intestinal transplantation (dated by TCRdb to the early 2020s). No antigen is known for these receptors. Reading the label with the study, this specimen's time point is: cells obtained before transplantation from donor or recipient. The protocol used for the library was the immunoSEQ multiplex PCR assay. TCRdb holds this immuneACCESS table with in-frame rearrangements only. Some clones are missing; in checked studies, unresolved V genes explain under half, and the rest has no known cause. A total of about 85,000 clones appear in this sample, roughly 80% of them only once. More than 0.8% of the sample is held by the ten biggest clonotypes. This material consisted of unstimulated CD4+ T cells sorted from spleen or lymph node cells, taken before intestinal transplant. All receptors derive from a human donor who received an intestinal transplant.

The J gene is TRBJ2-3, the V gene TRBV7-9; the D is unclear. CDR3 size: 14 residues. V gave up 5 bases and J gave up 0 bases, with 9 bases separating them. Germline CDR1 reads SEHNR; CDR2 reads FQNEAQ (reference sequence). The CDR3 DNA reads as TGTGCCAGCAGCCCACTTGCGAGCACAGATACGCAGTATTTT. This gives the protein CASSPLASTDTQYF.

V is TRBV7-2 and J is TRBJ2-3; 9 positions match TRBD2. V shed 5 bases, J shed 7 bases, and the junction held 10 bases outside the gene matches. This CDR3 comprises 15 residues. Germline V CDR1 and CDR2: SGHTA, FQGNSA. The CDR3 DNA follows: TGTGCCAGCAGCCCCTTGGGGACTAGCATATATACGCAGTATTTT. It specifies CASSPLGTSIYTQYF.

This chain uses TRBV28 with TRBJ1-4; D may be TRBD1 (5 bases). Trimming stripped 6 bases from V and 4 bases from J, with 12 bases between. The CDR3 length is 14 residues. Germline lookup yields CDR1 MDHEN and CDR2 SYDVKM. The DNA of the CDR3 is TGTGCCAGCAGACTCGGGGGAAGTAATGAAAAACTGTTTTTT. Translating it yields CASRLGGSNEKLFF.

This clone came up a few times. The CDR3 loop reads CASGFGLAGVRLAKNIQYF. The CDR3 DNA follows: TGTGCTAGTGGTTTCGGACTAGCGGGAGTGAGGTTAGCCAAAAACATTCAGTACTTC. The V gene is TRBV12-5, the J gene TRBJ2-4; 13 bases map to TRBD2. Germline V gives CDR1 LGHNT, CDR2 FRNRAP. After removal of 3 bases from V and 0 bases from J, the junction contained 8 bases not matched to a gene. The CDR3 has 19 amino acids.

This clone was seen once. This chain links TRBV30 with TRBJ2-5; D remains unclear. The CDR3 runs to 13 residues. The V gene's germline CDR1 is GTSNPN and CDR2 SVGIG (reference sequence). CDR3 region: CALTRPAGETQYF. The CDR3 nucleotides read TGTGCGCTTACCCGCCCGGCCGGGGAGACCCAGTACTTC.

The CDR3 DNA reads TGTGCCAGCATAAAGGGAGGCGAGCAGTACTTC. Protein product: CASIKGGEQYF. This chain uses TRBV2 with TRBJ2-7, with a weak D call TRBD2 (6 bases). Trimming stripped 7 bases from V and 6 bases from J, with 10 bases between. Per the germline V gene, CDR1 is SNHLY and CDR2 is FYNNEI. This CDR3 comprises 11 residues. Full variable domain (missing parts from reference TRBV2 and TRBJ2-7): EPEVTQTPSHQVTQMGQEVILRCVPISNHLYFYWYRQILGQKVEFLVSFYNNEISEKSEIFDDQFSVERPDGSNFTLKIRSTKLEDSAMYFCASIKGGEQYFGPGTRLTVT.

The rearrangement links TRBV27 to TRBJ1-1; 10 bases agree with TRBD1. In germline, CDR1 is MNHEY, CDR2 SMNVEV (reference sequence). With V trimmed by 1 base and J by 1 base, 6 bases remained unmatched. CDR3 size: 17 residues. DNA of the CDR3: TGTGCCAGCAGTTTATTGACAGGGGGCAGACCGAACACTGAAGCTTTCTTT. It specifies CASSLLTGGRPNTEAFF.